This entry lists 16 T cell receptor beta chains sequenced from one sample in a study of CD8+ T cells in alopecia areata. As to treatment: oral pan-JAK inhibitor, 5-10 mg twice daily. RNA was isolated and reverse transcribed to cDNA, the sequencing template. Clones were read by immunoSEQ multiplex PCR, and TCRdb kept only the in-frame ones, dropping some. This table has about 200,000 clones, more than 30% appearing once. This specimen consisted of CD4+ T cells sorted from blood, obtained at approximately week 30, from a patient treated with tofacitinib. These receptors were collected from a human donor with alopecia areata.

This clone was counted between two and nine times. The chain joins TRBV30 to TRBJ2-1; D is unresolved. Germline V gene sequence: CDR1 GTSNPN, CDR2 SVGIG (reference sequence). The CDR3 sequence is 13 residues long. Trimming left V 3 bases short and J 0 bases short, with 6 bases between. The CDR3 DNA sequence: TGTGCCTGGAGCGGAAACTCCTACAATGAGCAGTTCTTC. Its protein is CAWSGNSYNEQFF.

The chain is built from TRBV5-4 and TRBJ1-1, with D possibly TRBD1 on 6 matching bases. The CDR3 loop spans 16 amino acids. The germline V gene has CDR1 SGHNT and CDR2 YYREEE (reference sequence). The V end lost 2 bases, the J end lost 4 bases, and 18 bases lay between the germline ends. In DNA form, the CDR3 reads TGTGCCAGCAGCTTTCCGGGACACGGCGCGGTCACTGAAGCTTTCTTT. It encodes CASSFPGHGAVTEAFF.

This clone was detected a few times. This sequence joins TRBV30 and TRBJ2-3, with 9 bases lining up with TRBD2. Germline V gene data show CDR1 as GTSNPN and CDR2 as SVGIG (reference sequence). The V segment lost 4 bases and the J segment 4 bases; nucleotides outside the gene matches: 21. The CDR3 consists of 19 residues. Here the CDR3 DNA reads TGTGCCTGGAACCTACTGACATCCGGGACTAGCTACCCCCCAGATACGCAGTATTTT. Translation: CAWNLLTSGTSYPPDTQYF. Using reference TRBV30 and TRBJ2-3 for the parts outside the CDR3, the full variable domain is SQTIHQWPATLVQPVGSPLSLECTVEGTSNPNLYWYRQAAGRGLQLLFYSVGIGQISSEVPQNLSASRPQDRQFILSSKKLLLSDSGFYLCAWNLLTSGTSYPPDTQYFGPGTRLTVL.

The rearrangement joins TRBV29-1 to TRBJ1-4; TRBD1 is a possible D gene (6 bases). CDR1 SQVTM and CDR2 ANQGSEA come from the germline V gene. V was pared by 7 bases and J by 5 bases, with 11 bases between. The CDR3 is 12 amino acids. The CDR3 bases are TGCAGCGCCCGGGACAAAAATGAAAAACTGTTTTTT. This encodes CSARDKNEKLFF.

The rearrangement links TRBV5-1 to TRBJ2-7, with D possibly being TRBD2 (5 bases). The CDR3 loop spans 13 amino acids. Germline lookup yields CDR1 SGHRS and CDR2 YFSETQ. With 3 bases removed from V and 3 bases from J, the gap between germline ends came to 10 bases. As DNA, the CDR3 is TGCGCCAGCAGCTCCGGACTGCGCTACGAGCAGTACTTC. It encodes CASSSGLRYEQYF.

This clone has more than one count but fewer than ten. The CDR3 nucleotides are TGCAGCGTCCGAGACCCTCTCGGGTACGAGCAGTACTTC. Its translation is CSVRDPLGYEQYF. The chain links TRBV29-1 to TRBJ2-5; the D is unclear. The DNA matches TRBJ2-7 better at its end, which makes the J call doubtful. This CDR3 spans 13 amino acids. Germline values: CDR1 SQVTM, CDR2 ANQGSEA.

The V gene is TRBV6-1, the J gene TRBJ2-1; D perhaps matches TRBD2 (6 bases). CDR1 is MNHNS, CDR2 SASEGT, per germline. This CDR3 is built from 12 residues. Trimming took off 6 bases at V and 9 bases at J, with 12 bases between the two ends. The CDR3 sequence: CASSGGWGEQFF. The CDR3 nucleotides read TGTGCCAGCAGCGGAGGGTGGGGTGAGCAGTTCTTC.

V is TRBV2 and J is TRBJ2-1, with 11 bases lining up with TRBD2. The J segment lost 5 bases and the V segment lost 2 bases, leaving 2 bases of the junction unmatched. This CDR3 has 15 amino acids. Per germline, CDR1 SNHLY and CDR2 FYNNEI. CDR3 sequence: CASSETSGGHNEQFF. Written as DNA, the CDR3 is TGTGCCAGCAGTGAAACTAGCGGGGGACACAATGAGCAGTTCTTC.

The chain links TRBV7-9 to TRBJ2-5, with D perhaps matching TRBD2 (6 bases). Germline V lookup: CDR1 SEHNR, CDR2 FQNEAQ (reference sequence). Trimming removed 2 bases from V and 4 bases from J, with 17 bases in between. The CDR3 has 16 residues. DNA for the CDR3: TGTGCCAGCAGCTTAATCCCCGCGGGATGGAGAGAGACCCAGTACTTC. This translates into CASSLIPAGWRETQYF.

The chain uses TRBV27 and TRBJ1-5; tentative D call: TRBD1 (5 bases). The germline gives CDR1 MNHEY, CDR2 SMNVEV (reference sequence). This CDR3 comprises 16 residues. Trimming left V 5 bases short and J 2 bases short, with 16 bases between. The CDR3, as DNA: TGTGCCAGCAGTCCCCATGTCCGGGGACGCAATCAGCCCCAGCATTTT. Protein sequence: CASSPHVRGRNQPQHF.

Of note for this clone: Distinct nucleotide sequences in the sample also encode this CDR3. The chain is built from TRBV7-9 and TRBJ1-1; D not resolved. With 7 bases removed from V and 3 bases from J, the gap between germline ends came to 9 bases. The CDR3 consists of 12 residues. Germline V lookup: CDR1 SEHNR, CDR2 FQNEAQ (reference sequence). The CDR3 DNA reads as TGTGCCAGCACCGACCGGGACACTGAAGCTTTCTTT. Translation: CASTDRDTEAFF.

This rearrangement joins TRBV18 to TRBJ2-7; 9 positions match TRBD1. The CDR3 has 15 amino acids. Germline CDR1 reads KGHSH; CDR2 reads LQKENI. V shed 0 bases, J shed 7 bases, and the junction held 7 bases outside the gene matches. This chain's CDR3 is CASSPPGQGLREQYF. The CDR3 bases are TGTGCCAGCTCACCACCGGGACAGGGCCTGAGGGAGCAGTACTTC.

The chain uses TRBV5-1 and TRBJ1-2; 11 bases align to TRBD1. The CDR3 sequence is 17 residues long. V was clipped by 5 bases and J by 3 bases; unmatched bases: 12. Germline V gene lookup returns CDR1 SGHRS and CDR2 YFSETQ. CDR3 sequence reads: CASRPGTGGISDYGYTF. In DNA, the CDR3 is TGCGCCAGCAGGCCGGGGACAGGGGGTATTTCGGACTATGGCTACACCTTC.

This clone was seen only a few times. In nucleotides, the CDR3 is TGTGCCAGTAGTAAACTGGGAACTAGCACAGATACGCAGTATTTT. Translated, it gives CASSKLGTSTDTQYF. The chain joins TRBV19 to TRBJ2-3; D remains unclear. In germline, CDR1 is LNHDA, CDR2 SQIVND (reference sequence). The CDR3 loop spans 15 amino acids. V shed 4 bases and J shed 0 bases, with 11 bases lying between them.

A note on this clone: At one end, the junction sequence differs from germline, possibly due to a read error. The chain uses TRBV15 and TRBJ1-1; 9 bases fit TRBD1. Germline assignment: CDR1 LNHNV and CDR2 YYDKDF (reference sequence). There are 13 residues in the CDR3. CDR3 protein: CGTQGQGNTEAFF. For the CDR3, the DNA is TGTGGCACCCAGGGACAGGGGAACACTGAAGCTTTCTTT.

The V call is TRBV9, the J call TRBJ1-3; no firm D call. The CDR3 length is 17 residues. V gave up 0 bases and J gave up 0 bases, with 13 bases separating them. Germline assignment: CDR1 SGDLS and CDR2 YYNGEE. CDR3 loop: CASSVDPDGVSGNTIYF. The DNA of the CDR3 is TGTGCCAGCAGCGTAGATCCAGACGGGGTCTCTGGAAACACCATATATTTT. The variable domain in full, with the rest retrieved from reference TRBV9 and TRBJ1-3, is DSGVTQTPKHLITATGQRVTLRCSPRSGDLSVYWYQQSLDQGLQFLIQYYNGEERAKGNILERFSAQQFPDLHSELNLSSLELGDSALYFCASSVDPDGVSGNTIYFGEGSWLTVV.